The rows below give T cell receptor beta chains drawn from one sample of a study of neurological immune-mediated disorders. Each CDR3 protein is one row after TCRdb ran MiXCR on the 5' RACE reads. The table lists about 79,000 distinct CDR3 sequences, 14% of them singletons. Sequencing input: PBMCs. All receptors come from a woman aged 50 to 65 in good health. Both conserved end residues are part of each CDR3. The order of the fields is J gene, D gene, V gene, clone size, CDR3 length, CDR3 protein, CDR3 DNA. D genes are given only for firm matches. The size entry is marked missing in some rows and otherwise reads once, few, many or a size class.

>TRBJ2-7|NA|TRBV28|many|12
CASRGTYYEQYF
TGTGCCAGCCGAGGGACATACTACGAGCAGTACTTC
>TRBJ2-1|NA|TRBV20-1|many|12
CSPDLEGGEQFF
TGCAGTCCCGATCTTGAGGGCGGTGAGCAGTTCTTC
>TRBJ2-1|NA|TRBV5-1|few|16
CASSGGLLSSYNEQFF
TGCGCCAGCAGCGGGGGTCTGCTGAGCTCCTACAATGAGCAGTTCTTC
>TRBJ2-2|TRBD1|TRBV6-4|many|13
CASGTGGTGELFF
TGTGCCAGCGGTACAGGGGGGACCGGGGAGCTGTTTTTT
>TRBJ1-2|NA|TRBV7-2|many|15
CASSLAAAANYGYTF
TGTGCCAGCAGCTTAGCTGCAGCTGCTAACTATGGCTACACCTTC
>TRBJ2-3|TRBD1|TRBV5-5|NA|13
CASRTGEEDTQYF
TGTGCCAGCAGGACAGGGGAGGAAGATACGCAGTATTTT
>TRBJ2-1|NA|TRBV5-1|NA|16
CASSGDGRRTYNEQFF
TGCGCCAGCAGCGGGGATGGACGGCGAACCTACAATGAGCAGTTCTTC
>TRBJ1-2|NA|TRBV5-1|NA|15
CASSLGRTAKYGYTF
TGCGCCAGCAGCTTGGGCAGGACAGCTAAATATGGATACACCTTC
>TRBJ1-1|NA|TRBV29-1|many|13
CSVHQTANTEAFF
TGCAGCGTCCACCAGACAGCGAACACTGAAGCTTTCTTT
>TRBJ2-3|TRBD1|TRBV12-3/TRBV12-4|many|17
CASSRGVQGVGTDTQYF
TGTGCCAGCTCGAGAGGCGTACAGGGGGTCGGCACAGATACGCAGTATTTT
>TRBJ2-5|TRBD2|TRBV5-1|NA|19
CASSLSSSGGFIARETQYF
TGCGCCAGCAGCTTGTCGTCTAGCGGGGGGTTCATCGCTCGGGAGACCCAGTACTTC
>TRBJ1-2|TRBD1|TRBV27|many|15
CASSSLTGLNYGYTF
TGTGCCAGCAGTTCCTTGACAGGGTTGAACTATGGCTACACCTTC
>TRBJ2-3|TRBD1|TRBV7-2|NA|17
CASSRQGAVVGSDTQYF
TGTGCCAGCAGCCGACAGGGGGCGGTAGTCGGGTCAGATACACAGTATTTT
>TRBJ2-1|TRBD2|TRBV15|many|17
CATGRTSGSISYNEQFF
TGTGCCACCGGAAGGACTAGCGGGAGTATCTCCTACAATGAGCAGTTCTTC
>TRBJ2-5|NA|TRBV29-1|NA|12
CSVERGAETQYF
TGCAGCGTTGAACGAGGGGCCGAGACCCAGTACTTC
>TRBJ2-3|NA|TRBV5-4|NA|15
CASSTGTLSTDTQYF
TGTGCCAGCAGCACCGGGACCCTAAGCACAGATACGCAGTATTTT
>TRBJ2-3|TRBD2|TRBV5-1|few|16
CASSALAGGGTDTQYF
TGCGCCAGCAGCGCCCTAGCGGGGGGGGGCACAGATACGCAGTATTTT
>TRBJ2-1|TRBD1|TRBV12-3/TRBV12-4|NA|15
CASSRDRALYNEQFF
TGTGCCAGCAGTCGGGACAGGGCTCTTTACAATGAGCAGTTCTTC
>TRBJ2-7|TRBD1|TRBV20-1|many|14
CSATIWQGAYEQYF
TGCAGTGCCACAATTTGGCAGGGGGCCTACGAGCAGTACTTC
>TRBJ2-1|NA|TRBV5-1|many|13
CASSPRGYDEQFF
TGCGCCAGCAGCCCGCGCGGTTATGATGAGCAGTTCTTC
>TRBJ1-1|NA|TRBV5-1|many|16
CASSLGQASWSTEAFF
TGCGCCAGCAGCTTGGGGCAGGCTTCTTGGAGCACTGAAGCTTTCTTT
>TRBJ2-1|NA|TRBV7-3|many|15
CASSLSAVRRAEQFF
TGTGCCAGCAGCTTATCGGCCGTCCGTCGGGCTGAGCAGTTCTTC
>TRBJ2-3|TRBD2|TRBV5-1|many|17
CASSSSRAGASTDTQYF
TGCGCCAGCAGCTCTTCGCGAGCGGGGGCTAGCACAGATACGCAGTATTTT
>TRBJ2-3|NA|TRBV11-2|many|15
CASSLVHGTTDTQYF
TGTGCCAGCAGCTTAGTACACGGGACCACAGATACGCAGTATTTT
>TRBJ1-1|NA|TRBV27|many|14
CASRPGGAWTEAFF
TGTGCCAGCAGGCCTGGGGGGGCCTGGACTGAAGCTTTCTTT
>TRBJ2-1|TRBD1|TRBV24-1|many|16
CATSDLTGQGAYEQFF
TGTGCCACCAGTGATTTGACGGGACAGGGGGCATATGAGCAGTTCTTC
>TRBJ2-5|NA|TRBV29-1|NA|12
CSVFQLPETQYF
TGCAGCGTTTTTCAGTTGCCGGAGACCCAGTACTTC
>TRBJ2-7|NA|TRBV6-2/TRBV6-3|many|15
CASSDASGSPYEQYF
TGTGCCAGCAGTGACGCGTCCGGGAGCCCCTACGAGCAGTACTTC
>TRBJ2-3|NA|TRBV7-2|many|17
CASSLAGRGSSTDTQYF
TGTGCCAGCAGCTTAGCGGGCAGGGGATCCTCCACAGATACGCAGTATTTT
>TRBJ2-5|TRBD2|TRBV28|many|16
CASSQLKAGTQETQYF
TGTGCCAGCAGCCAGTTAAAAGCGGGAACACAAGAGACCCAGTACTTC
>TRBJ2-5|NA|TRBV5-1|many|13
CASSSGGRETQYF
TGCGCCAGCAGCTCCGGGGGGCGGGAGACCCAGTACTTC
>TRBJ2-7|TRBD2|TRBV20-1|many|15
CSARDRLAGGYEQYF
TGCAGTGCTAGAGATAGGCTAGCGGGGGGCTACGAGCAGTACTTC
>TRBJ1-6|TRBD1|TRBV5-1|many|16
CASSFGTGSYNSPLHF
TGCGCCAGCAGCTTCGGGACAGGTTCCTATAATTCACCCCTCCACTTT
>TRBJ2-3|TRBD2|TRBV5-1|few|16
CASSGGLAGVSDTQYF
TGCGCCAGCAGCGGGGGACTAGCGGGAGTTTCAGATACGCAGTATTTT
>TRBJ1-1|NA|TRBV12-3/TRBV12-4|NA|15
CASRRRSSLNTEAFF
TGTGCCAGCAGACGGAGGAGTTCCTTGAACACTGAAGCTTTCTTT
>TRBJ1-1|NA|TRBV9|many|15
CASSPLGTANTEAFF
TGTGCCAGCAGCCCGCTCGGGACGGCGAACACTGAAGCTTTCTTT
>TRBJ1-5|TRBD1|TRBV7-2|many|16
CASSAPGQGVTQPQHF
TGTGCCAGCAGCGCACCGGGACAGGGGGTTACTCAGCCCCAGCATTTT
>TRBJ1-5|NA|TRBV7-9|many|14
CASSPRGPNQPQHF
TGTGCCAGCAGCCCCCGGGGACCTAATCAGCCCCAGCATTTT
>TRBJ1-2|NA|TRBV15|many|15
CATSRRGGEYYGYTF
TGTGCCACCAGCAGACGGGGGGGCGAATACTATGGCTACACCTTC
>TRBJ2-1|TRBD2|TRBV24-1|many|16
CATSDPIAREINEQFF
TGTGCCACCAGTGATCCCATCGCGCGGGAGATCAATGAGCAGTTCTTC
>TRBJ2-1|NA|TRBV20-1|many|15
CSATSRDSAYNEQFF
TGCAGTGCTACCTCCCGGGACTCAGCCTACAATGAGCAGTTCTTC
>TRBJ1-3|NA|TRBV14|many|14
CASSPFHGGNTIYF
TGTGCCAGCAGCCCCTTCCACGGGGGAAACACCATATATTTT
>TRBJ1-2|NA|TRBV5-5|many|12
CASSADSYGYTF
TGTGCCAGCAGCGCCGACAGCTATGGCTACACCTTC
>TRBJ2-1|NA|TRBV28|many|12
CASSLSPNEQFF
TGTGCCAGCAGTTTATCCCCCAATGAGCAGTTCTTC
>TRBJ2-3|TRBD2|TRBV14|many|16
CASSGLLAGRTDTQYF
TGTGCCAGCAGCGGTTTACTAGCGGGGCGCACAGATACGCAGTATTTT
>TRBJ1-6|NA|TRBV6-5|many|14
CASSYSLWNSPLHF
TGTGCCAGCAGTTACTCTCTCTGGAATTCACCCCTCCACTTT
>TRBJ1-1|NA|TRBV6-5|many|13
CASSYSGGTEAFF
TGTGCCAGCAGTTACTCGGGGGGAACTGAAGCTTTCTTT
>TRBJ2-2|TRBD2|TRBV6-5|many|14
CASGLAGATGELFF
TGTGCCAGCGGGCTAGCGGGAGCCACCGGGGAGCTGTTTTTT
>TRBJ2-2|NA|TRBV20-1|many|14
CSARPRGNHGELFF
TGCAGTGCTAGGCCTAGAGGGAATCACGGGGAGCTGTTTTTT